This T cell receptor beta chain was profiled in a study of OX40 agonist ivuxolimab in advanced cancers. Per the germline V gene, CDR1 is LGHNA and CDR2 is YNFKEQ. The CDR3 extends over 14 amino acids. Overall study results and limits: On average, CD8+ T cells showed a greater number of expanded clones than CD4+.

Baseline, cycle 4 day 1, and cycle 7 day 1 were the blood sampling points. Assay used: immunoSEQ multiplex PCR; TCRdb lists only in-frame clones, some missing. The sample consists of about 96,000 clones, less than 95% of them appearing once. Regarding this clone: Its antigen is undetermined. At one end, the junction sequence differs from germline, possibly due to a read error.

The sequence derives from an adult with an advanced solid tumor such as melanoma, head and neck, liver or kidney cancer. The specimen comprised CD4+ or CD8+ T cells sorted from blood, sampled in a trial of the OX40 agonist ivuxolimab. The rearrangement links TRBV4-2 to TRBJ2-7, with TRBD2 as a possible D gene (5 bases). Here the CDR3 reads CAGSQVEGPYEQYF. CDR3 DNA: TGTGCCGGCAGCCAAGTTGAGGGCCCCTACGAGCAGTACTTC.